These T cell receptor beta chains were read from a single sample in a study of CD8+ T cells in alopecia areata. Data came from immunoSEQ multiplex PCR; TCRdb stores just in-frame clones and leaves some out. The data contain roughly 150,000 clones, roughly 50% of them singletons. The sequencing sample was made of CD4+ T cells sorted from blood. These receptor sequences come from a human donor in good health. Each CDR3 is given with its conserved first and last residue. The D gene is left open where the match is weak.

D,J,V,CDR3
.,TRBJ1-3,TRBV5-1,CASAQGNTIYF
.,TRBJ2-1,TRBV19,CASSIDRNSYNEQFF
TRBD2,TRBJ2-3,TRBV29-1,CSALTSGRSDTQYF
.,TRBJ2-3,TRBV6-5,CASGRGSTDTQYF
.,TRBJ2-4,TRBV29-1,CSVSPGHLLGAKNIQYF
TRBD2,TRBJ2-1,TRBV4-1,CASSLLRGRAANYNEQFF
.,TRBJ2-7,TRBV7-2,CASTAGPFPYEQYF
.,TRBJ2-5,TRBV29-1,CSVQPGETQYF
.,TRBJ1-3,TRBV28,CASSSPTSFGNTIYF
.,TRBJ2-5,TRBV29-1,CSVVTRGETQYF
.,TRBJ2-1,TRBV25-1,CASISGGRAHNEQFF
.,TRBJ2-1,TRBV30,CAWSVGVRGEQFF
.,TRBJ1-1,TRBV9,CASSVDPRVETEAFF
TRBD2,TRBJ2-2,TRBV4-1,CASSQRLAGGTGELFF
.,TRBJ1-2,TRBV5-1,CASSLAVGNYGYTF
.,TRBJ2-5,TRBV15,CATSASWETQYF
TRBD1,TRBJ2-6,TRBV4-1,CASSPGAGQGAVGANVLTF
.,TRBJ2-1,TRBV27,CASTSRNTYNEQFF
.,TRBJ2-3,TRBV25-1,CASSESTTRTDTQYF
.,TRBJ2-7,TRBV21-1,CASSSVLQGGEQYF
.,TRBJ1-2,TRBV27,CASSLSRWTIGYTF
.,TRBJ2-5,TRBV6-5,CASSFKRRETQYF
TRBD1,TRBJ2-7,TRBV29-1,CSYGTGTTEQYF
.,TRBJ2-3,TRBV6-5,CASSGRDTQYF
TRBD2,TRBJ2-7,TRBV25-1,CASSGLGLAGGEQYF
TRBD1,TRBJ2-5,TRBV30,CAWTLGQGIIETQYF
.,TRBJ1-2,TRBV7-9,CASSPREADYGYTF
.,TRBJ2-7,TRBV28,CASSLSRDKYF
TRBD1,TRBJ2-2,TRBV5-1,CASSYWTGANTGELFF
TRBD1,TRBJ2-2,TRBV18,CASSTGGSGELFF
.,TRBJ1-2,TRBV25-1,CASSAANYGYTF
TRBD1,TRBJ1-2,TRBV27,CASSIDREYGYTF
TRBD1,TRBJ1-1,TRBV28,CASRTLLRGQSNTEAFF
.,TRBJ2-1,TRBV29-1,CSVAQFVYNEQFF
.,TRBJ2-1,TRBV9,CASSVEGLDEQFF
.,TRBJ2-5,TRBV29-1,CSVEASLETQYF
.,TRBJ2-5,TRBV4-1,CASSQARGETQYF
TRBD2,TRBJ2-1,TRBV11-1,CASSLIAGSYNEQFF
.,TRBJ2-2,TRBV5-1,CASSLSSWNTGELFF
.,TRBJ2-6,TRBV9,CASSVRGSGANVLTF
.,TRBJ2-6,TRBV9,CASSAGRGSGANVLTF
.,TRBJ2-7,TRBV6-5,CASSQTAYEQYF